Listed below are T cell receptor beta chains from one sample, sequenced in a study of blood T cell repertoires in COVID-19. Profiling relied on immunoSEQ multiplex PCR, and the TCRdb table lists in-frame clones only, not all of them. The profile shows more than 350,000 clones, 87% of them singletons. Sequences were obtained from PBMCs or T cells enriched from blood (not recorded which). These receptors originate from a woman aged 45-65 years who had recovered from COVID-19. Both conserved end residues are part of each CDR3. Each record gives: V gene, clone size, J gene, D gene, CDR3 DNA, CDR3 protein. D genes are given only for firm matches. Size tells how often a clone was seen (once, few, many) or the class of an expanded clone, and some rows leave it out.

V gene: TRBV27; clone size: once; J gene: TRBJ1-5; D gene: -; CDR3 DNA: TGTGCCAGCAGTTTATCGTCGCAGGGTTATCAGCCCCAGCATTTT; CDR3 protein: CASSLSSQGYQPQHF
V gene: TRBV7-9; clone size: -; J gene: TRBJ1-6; D gene: TRBD1; CDR3 DNA: TGTGCCAGCAACAGCGGGACAGGTCCACCCCTCCACTTT; CDR3 protein: CASNSGTGPPLHF
V gene: TRBV5-6; clone size: -; J gene: TRBJ1-2; D gene: TRBD1; CDR3 DNA: TGTGCCAGCAGCTTCTTACAGGGGGACTATGGCTACACCTTC; CDR3 protein: CASSFLQGDYGYTF
V gene: TRBV9; clone size: -; J gene: TRBJ2-7; D gene: -; CDR3 DNA: TGTGCCAGCAGCGCCTTCCCGGCCACAGTTCCCTACGAGCAGTACTTC; CDR3 protein: CASSAFPATVPYEQYF
V gene: TRBV29-1; clone size: -; J gene: TRBJ1-5; D gene: -; CDR3 DNA: TGCAGCGTTGGGGGAGGGGGGGGGCAGCCCCAGCATTTT; CDR3 protein: CSVGGGGGQPQHF
V gene: TRBV6-1; clone size: -; J gene: TRBJ2-7; D gene: -; CDR3 DNA: TGTGCCAGCAGTGAAGACGGCTACGAGCAGTACTTC; CDR3 protein: CASSEDGYEQYF
V gene: TRBV7-9; clone size: -; J gene: TRBJ1-4; D gene: -; CDR3 DNA: TGTGCCAGCAGCTTTGGTGGCGGTAATGAAAAACTGTTTTTT; CDR3 protein: CASSFGGGNEKLFF
V gene: TRBV7-6; clone size: -; J gene: TRBJ2-7; D gene: TRBD1; CDR3 DNA: TGTGCCAGCAGTTACCCAGGGGGCGAGCAGTACTTC; CDR3 protein: CASSYPGGEQYF
V gene: TRBV19; clone size: -; J gene: TRBJ1-3; D gene: -; CDR3 DNA: TGTGCCACTGGGCCCCGCTCTGGAAACACCATATATTTT; CDR3 protein: CATGPRSGNTIYF
V gene: TRBV10-3; clone size: -; J gene: TRBJ1-2; D gene: TRBD1; CDR3 DNA: TGTGCCACCGCTACAGGGGGGGATGGCTACACCTTC; CDR3 protein: CATATGGDGYTF
V gene: TRBV5-1; clone size: -; J gene: TRBJ1-1; D gene: -; CDR3 DNA: TGCGCCAGCTGCCCTGAGGGCAGCATGAACACTGAAGCTTTCTTT; CDR3 protein: CASCPEGSMNTEAFF
V gene: TRBV12-3/TRBV12-4; clone size: once; J gene: TRBJ1-1; D gene: -; CDR3 DNA: TGTGCCAGCAGTTTGCAGGGATTTGAAGCTTTCTTT; CDR3 protein: CASSLQGFEAFF
V gene: TRBV7-3; clone size: once; J gene: TRBJ1-2; D gene: -; CDR3 DNA: TGTGCCAGCAGCTTAACGTTTCAAGGACAGGGCTACACCTTC; CDR3 protein: CASSLTFQGQGYTF
V gene: TRBV28; clone size: -; J gene: TRBJ1-2; D gene: -; CDR3 DNA: TGTGCCAGCAGTTTGTGGCGGGGAGGAGGCTACACCTTC; CDR3 protein: CASSLWRGGGYTF
V gene: TRBV4-1; clone size: -; J gene: TRBJ2-5; D gene: TRBD2; CDR3 DNA: TGCGCCAGCAGCCAAGGAGTGGTAGCGGGGGCCCCAAAAGAGACCCAGTACTTC; CDR3 protein: CASSQGVVAGAPKETQYF
V gene: TRBV2; clone size: -; J gene: TRBJ1-5; D gene: TRBD1; CDR3 DNA: TGTGCCAGCAGTGAGGACAGGTCTTATCAGCCCCAGCATTTT; CDR3 protein: CASSEDRSYQPQHF
V gene: TRBV10-3; clone size: -; J gene: TRBJ1-6; D gene: -; CDR3 DNA: TGTGCCATCAGGAAAGGGGATTCCTATAATTCACCCCTCCACTTT; CDR3 protein: CAIRKGDSYNSPLHF
V gene: TRBV11-2; clone size: -; J gene: TRBJ1-1; D gene: TRBD1; CDR3 DNA: TGTGCCAGCAGCGAAACAGGGGATAAGGGAGCTTTCTTT; CDR3 protein: CASSETGDKGAFF
V gene: TRBV19; clone size: -; J gene: TRBJ2-7; D gene: TRBD1; CDR3 DNA: TGTGCCAGTAGTACCGGACAGGGATCCCACTACGAGCAGTACTTC; CDR3 protein: CASSTGQGSHYEQYF
V gene: TRBV5-4; clone size: -; J gene: TRBJ1-6; D gene: TRBD1; CDR3 DNA: TGTGCCAGCAGCTCAGGGGGCTCCTATAATTCACCCCTCCACTTT; CDR3 protein: CASSSGGSYNSPLHF
V gene: TRBV9; clone size: once; J gene: TRBJ1-3; D gene: TRBD1; CDR3 DNA: TGTGCCAGCAGCGTGACAGGGTCTGGAAACACCATATATTTT; CDR3 protein: CASSVTGSGNTIYF
V gene: TRBV5-8; clone size: -; J gene: TRBJ2-1; D gene: -; CDR3 DNA: TGTGCCAGCAGCTTACCACAAATCTACAATGAGCAGTTCTTC; CDR3 protein: CASSLPQIYNEQFF
V gene: TRBV30; clone size: -; J gene: TRBJ2-5; D gene: TRBD1; CDR3 DNA: TGTGCCTGGAGTGGACAGGGGGGAGAGACCCAGTACTTC; CDR3 protein: CAWSGQGGETQYF
V gene: TRBV10-3; clone size: -; J gene: TRBJ2-1; D gene: TRBD2; CDR3 DNA: TGTGCCATCAGTGGCTCTAGCGGGGGTATCTATGAGCAGTTCTTC; CDR3 protein: CAISGSSGGIYEQFF
V gene: TRBV24-1; clone size: -; J gene: TRBJ2-1; D gene: TRBD2; CDR3 DNA: TGTGCCACCAGTGATTGGGGGGGAGGCTCCTACAATGAGCAGTTCTTC; CDR3 protein: CATSDWGGGSYNEQFF
V gene: TRBV27; clone size: -; J gene: TRBJ1-1; D gene: TRBD1; CDR3 DNA: TGTGCCAGCAATACAGGGGCTGAAGCTTTCTTT; CDR3 protein: CASNTGAEAFF
V gene: TRBV18; clone size: -; J gene: TRBJ2-7; D gene: TRBD1; CDR3 DNA: TGTGCCAGCTCGCAAGGGACAGAAACCTACGAGCAGTACTTC; CDR3 protein: CASSQGTETYEQYF
V gene: TRBV6-5; clone size: -; J gene: TRBJ2-6; D gene: -; CDR3 DNA: TGTGCCAGCAAGGTAGCCTCTGGGGCCAACGTCCTGACTTTC; CDR3 protein: CASKVASGANVLTF
V gene: TRBV5-5; clone size: -; J gene: TRBJ2-1; D gene: TRBD2; CDR3 DNA: TGTGCCAGCAGCTTGGCCCCTAGCGGGGGGGCCTATGAGCAGTTCTTC; CDR3 protein: CASSLAPSGGAYEQFF
V gene: TRBV27; clone size: -; J gene: TRBJ1-2; D gene: -; CDR3 DNA: TGTGCCAGCAGTTTATCGGGGCCCCTCCGCACCTATGATCCGGACTACACCTTC; CDR3 protein: CASSLSGPLRTYDPDYTF
V gene: TRBV4-2; clone size: few; J gene: TRBJ2-7; D gene: -; CDR3 DNA: TGTGCCAGCAGCCAAGAGCAGGGGGGATTCTACGAGCAGTACTTC; CDR3 protein: CASSQEQGGFYEQYF
V gene: TRBV3-1/TRBV3-2; clone size: -; J gene: TRBJ2-6; D gene: -; CDR3 DNA: TGTGCCAGCAGCCTCCGCAGTCCAATAAGCTCTGGGGCCAACGTCCTGACTTTC; CDR3 protein: CASSLRSPISSGANVLTF
V gene: TRBV11-3; clone size: once; J gene: TRBJ2-7; D gene: -; CDR3 DNA: TGTGCCAGCAGCTTAGACAGTACAGACTACGAGCAGTACTTC; CDR3 protein: CASSLDSTDYEQYF
V gene: TRBV5-6; clone size: once; J gene: TRBJ1-2; D gene: -; CDR3 DNA: TGTGCCAGCAGCTTCAGGGGTGGAGGTAACTATGGCTACACCTTC; CDR3 protein: CASSFRGGGNYGYTF
V gene: TRBV9; clone size: few; J gene: TRBJ1-6; D gene: -; CDR3 DNA: TGTGCCAGCAGCGAAAGAGACTATTCACCCCTCCACTTT; CDR3 protein: CASSERDYSPLHF
V gene: TRBV7-6; clone size: -; J gene: TRBJ1-4; D gene: -; CDR3 DNA: TGTGCCAGCAGCGATCGACAGGAAGTGACCGAAAAACTGTTTTTT; CDR3 protein: CASSDRQEVTEKLFF
V gene: TRBV7-9; clone size: -; J gene: TRBJ1-4; D gene: -; CDR3 DNA: TGTGCCAGCAGCTTAGTTTACCAGGGCGGTAATGAAAAACTGTTTTTT; CDR3 protein: CASSLVYQGGNEKLFF